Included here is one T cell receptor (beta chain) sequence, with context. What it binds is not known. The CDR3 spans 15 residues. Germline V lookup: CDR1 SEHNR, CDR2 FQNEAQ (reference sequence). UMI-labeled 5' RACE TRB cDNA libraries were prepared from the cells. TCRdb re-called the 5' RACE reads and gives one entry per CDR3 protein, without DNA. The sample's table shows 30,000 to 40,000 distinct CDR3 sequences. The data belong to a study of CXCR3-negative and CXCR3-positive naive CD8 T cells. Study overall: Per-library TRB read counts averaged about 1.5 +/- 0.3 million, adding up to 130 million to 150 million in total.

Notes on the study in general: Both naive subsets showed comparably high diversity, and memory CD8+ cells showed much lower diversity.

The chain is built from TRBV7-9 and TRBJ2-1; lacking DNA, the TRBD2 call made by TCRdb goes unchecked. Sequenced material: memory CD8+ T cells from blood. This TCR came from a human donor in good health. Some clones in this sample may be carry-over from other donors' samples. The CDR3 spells CASSPPGGLAVTQFF.